Each of the 8 T cell receptor beta chains below was sequenced from the same sample in a study of T cells in Graves' hyperthyroidism and ophthalmopathy. Amplified TCR beta CDR3 regions came from RNA transcripts. The HTBI primer set drove a first-round RT-PCR of the TCR CDR3. TCRdb reprocessed the multiplex PCR reads via MiXCR and lists one record per CDR3 protein. Among about 640,000 distinct CDR3 sequences, roughly 20% were seen once, and the ten largest hold under 35%. The sample comprised blood. These receptors originate from a man aged 25-45 years with Graves' ophthalmopathy.

There are a few counts of this clonotype. The chain combines TRBV18 with TRBJ2-7, with 10 bases matching TRBD1. There are 14 residues in the CDR3. Germline assignment: CDR1 KGHSH and CDR2 LQKENI. V lost 8 bases to trimming and J lost 4 bases; unmatched junction nucleotides: 8. CDR3 nucleotide sequence: TGTGCCAGCGCAAAACCGGGACAGGGGTACGAGCAGTACTTC. Protein: CASAKPGQGYEQYF.

The V and J genes are TRBV30 and TRBJ1-3, with D perhaps TRBD1 (5 bases). CDR1 is GTSNPN, CDR2 SVGIG, per germline (reference sequence). CDR3 length: 15 residues. Trimming stripped 1 base from V and 0 bases from J, with 10 bases between. The CDR3 loop is CAWSDGAYSGNTIYF. As DNA, the CDR3 is TGTGCCTGGAGTGACGGGGCATACTCTGGAAACACCATATATTTT.

J is TRBJ1-5 and V is TRBV20-1; TRBD1 is a possible D gene (6 bases). V gave up 5 bases and J gave up 0 bases, with 8 bases separating them. The length of the CDR3 is 13 residues. CDR1 is DFQATT and CDR2 is SNEGSKA in the germline V gene (reference sequence). CDR3 sequence reads: CSAHRDSNQPQHF. The CDR3 DNA is TGCAGTGCTCACAGGGATAGCAATCAGCCCCAGCATTTT.

This clonotype was counted at least ten times. V usage is TRBV7-9 and J usage is TRBJ2-1, with 12 bases matching TRBD2. The CDR3 contains 17 residues. Germline trimming cut 3 bases from V and 7 bases from J; bases unmatched to any gene: 10. CDR1 and CDR2 from the germline V gene are SEHNR and FQNEAQ (reference sequence). The CDR3 DNA sequence: TGTGCCAGCAGCTTGTATCTAGCGGGAGGGCCAGGGAATGAGCAGTTCTTC. Amino acids: CASSLYLAGGPGNEQFF.

This clonotype was seen more than once but under ten times. V is TRBV7-9 and J is TRBJ2-1; 8 nucleotides agree with TRBD2. V was clipped by 1 base and J by 2 bases; unmatched bases: 7. This CDR3 is 17 amino acids long. Germline V gene data show CDR1 as SEHNR and CDR2 as FQNEAQ (reference sequence). CDR3 sequence: CASSLERTSGAYNEQFF. The CDR3 coding sequence is TGTGCCAGCAGCTTAGAACGTACTAGCGGCGCCTACAATGAGCAGTTCTTC. Together with reference TRBV7-9 and TRBJ2-1, the CDR3 gives the full variable domain: DTGVSQNPRHKITKRGQNVTFRCDPISEHNRLYWYRQTLGQGPEFLTYFQNEAQLEKSRLLSDRFSAERPKGSFSTLEIQRTEQGDSAMYLCASSLERTSGAYNEQFFGPGTRLTVL.

This clonotype came up many times. The chain is built from TRBV30 and TRBJ1-1; the D is unclear. This CDR3 has 18 residues. Germline V CDR1 and CDR2: GTSNPN, SVGIG (reference sequence). The V and J ends lost 3 bases and 0 bases respectively, with 23 bases between them. In nucleotides, the CDR3 is TGTGCCTGGAGATCGGGTAGAGGCTGGGGTCGGATGAACACTGAAGCTTTCTTT. Translation gives CAWRSGRGWGRMNTEAFF.

The CDR3 DNA is TGCAGCGTTTGGACAGGGCGGGTAGGCTACACCTTC. It codes for CSVWTGRVGYTF. This sequence joins TRBV29-1 and TRBJ1-2; 8 bases agree with TRBD1. The CDR3 runs to 12 residues. Looked up from germline, CDR1 is SQVTM and CDR2 is ANQGSEA. The V gene end was trimmed by 5 bases and the J gene end by 8 bases; junction bases not matched to a gene: 7.

This rearrangement joins TRBV19 to TRBJ2-3, with a possible D match to TRBD2 (5 bases). CDR1 is LNHDA, CDR2 SQIVND, per germline (reference sequence). Trimming stripped 2 bases from V and 5 bases from J, with 23 bases between. The CDR3 spans 18 residues. The CDR3 nucleotides are TGTGCCAGTAGTATACCTCGGTCAGCGGCTAAGCGGATAGATACGCAGTATTTT. This codes for CASSIPRSAAKRIDTQYF.